Given below is one T cell receptor beta chain in context. The data were obtained in a study of blood T cell repertoires in COVID-19. The wider study: Samples taken during acute and convalescent COVID-19 were collected in the United States, Italy and Spain. PBMCs, B-cell-depleted T cells, or T cells provided the cDNA or gDNA that made up the material.

The length of the CDR3 is 13 residues. Per germline, CDR1 SGHRS and CDR2 YFSETQ. Trimming left V 0 bases short and J 6 bases short, with 9 bases between. In the source study's methods: Reference gene primer amplification in the assay estimated nucleated cell counts. Measured with immunoSEQ multiplex PCR; TCRdb has only the in-frame clones, and not every one. V and J calls and clone size are those listed in that table; D and trimming were worked out from the DNA. The table records 200,000 or so clones, roughly 79% of them present only once. The gene calls are TRBV5-1 and TRBJ1-2; unclear D gene. Sequences were obtained from peripheral blood. The clonotype comes from an elderly woman with COVID-19, enrolled during active disease. The CDR3 region has the DNA TGCGCCAGCAGCTTGGACCCCGGGGATGGCTACACCTTC. It yields the protein CASSLDPGDGYTF. Drawing the rest from reference TRBV5-1 and TRBJ1-2, the complete variable domain is KAGVTQTPRYLIKTRGQQVTLSCSPISGHRSVSWYQQTPGQGLQFLFEYFSETQRNKGNFPGRFSGRQFSNSRSEMNVSTLELGDSALYLCASSLDPGDGYTFGSGTRLTVV.